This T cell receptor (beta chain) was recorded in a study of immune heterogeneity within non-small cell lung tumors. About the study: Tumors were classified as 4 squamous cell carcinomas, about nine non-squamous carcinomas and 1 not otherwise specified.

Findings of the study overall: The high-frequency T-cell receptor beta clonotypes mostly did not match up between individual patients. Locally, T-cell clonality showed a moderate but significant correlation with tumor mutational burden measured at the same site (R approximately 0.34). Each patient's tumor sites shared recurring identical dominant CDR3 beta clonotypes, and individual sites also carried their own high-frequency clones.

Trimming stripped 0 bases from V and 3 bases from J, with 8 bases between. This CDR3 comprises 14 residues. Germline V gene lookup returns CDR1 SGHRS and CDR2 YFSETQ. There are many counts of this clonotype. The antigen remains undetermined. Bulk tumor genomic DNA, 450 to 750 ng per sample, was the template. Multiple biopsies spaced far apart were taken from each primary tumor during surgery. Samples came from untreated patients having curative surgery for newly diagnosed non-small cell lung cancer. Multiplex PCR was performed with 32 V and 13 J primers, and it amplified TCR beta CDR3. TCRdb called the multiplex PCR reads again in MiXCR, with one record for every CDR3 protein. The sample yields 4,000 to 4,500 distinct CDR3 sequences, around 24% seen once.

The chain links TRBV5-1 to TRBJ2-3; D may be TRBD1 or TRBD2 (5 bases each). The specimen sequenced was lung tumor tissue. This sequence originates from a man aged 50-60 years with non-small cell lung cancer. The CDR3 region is CASSLGGITDTQYF. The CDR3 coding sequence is TGCGCCAGCAGCTTGGGGGGGATTACAGATACGCAGTATTTT.